The T cell receptor (beta chain) under discussion was sequenced for a study of CD8 T cells in Susac syndrome. Negative isolation was used for CD8+ and CD4+ T cells, and FACS enrichment was applied to TEMRA cells. The RNA, about 0.45 to 1 ug, was put through reverse transcription using random hexamers. TCRdb re-called the immunoSEQ multiplex PCR reads with MiXCR, one entry per CDR3 protein. Seen here are around 150,000 distinct CDR3 sequences, more than 85% observed once, and the top ten hold approximately 0.13%. V lost 4 bases and J lost 4; bases outside the gene matches: 6. There are 14 residues in the CDR3. The V gene's germline CDR1 is SGHRS and CDR2 YFSETQ.

This TCR derives from a human donor with Susac syndrome. Sequenced material: CD4+ T cells from PBMCs. This rearrangement joins TRBV5-1 to TRBJ1-1; 8 bases line up with TRBD1. CDR3 sequence reads: CASSNRQGSTEAFF. In DNA, the CDR3 is TGCGCCAGCAGCAACCGACAGGGGTCCACTGAAGCTTTCTTT.